Each of the 16 T cell receptor beta chains below was sequenced from the same sample in a study of T cell repertoires in cytomegalovirus infection. TCRdb re-called the reads through MiXCR, storing one row per CDR3 protein. The repertoire holds 550,000 to 700,000 distinct CDR3 sequences, with 40% as singletons. Their antigens are not known. The sequencing here drew on cultured PBMCs, taken from culture after CMV antigen stimulation. Source of these receptors: a human donor in good health (CMV status not recorded). Some clones in this sample may be carry-over from other donors' samples.

Details on this clonotype: This may arise from a read error, as a much more abundant clone is one base away. The chain joins TRBV7-2 to TRBJ2-7; TRBD2 matches at 10 bases. This CDR3 is built from 15 residues. J lost 5 bases, V lost 4 bases, and 8 bases had no gene match. The germline gives CDR1 SGHTA, CDR2 FQGNSA. The CDR3 loop reads CASSSQPAGGDEQYF. In DNA, the CDR3 is TGTGCCAGCAGCTCCCAACCAGCGGGAGGGGACGAGCAGTACTTC.

This clonotype has only a few counts. The chain links TRBV19 to TRBJ2-7; D unclear. Germline V gives CDR1 LNHDA, CDR2 SQIVND (reference sequence). This CDR3 spans 12 amino acids. V shed 3 bases and J shed 11 bases, with 14 bases lying between them. The CDR3 DNA follows: TGTGCCAGTAGTATCGGACCTGCGAGGAAGTACTTC. This codes for CASSIGPARKYF. The full variable domain, with the rest looked up from reference TRBV19 and TRBJ2-7, is DGGITQSPKYLFRKEGQNVTLSCEQNLNHDAMYWYRQDPGQGLRLIYYSQIVNDFQKGDIAEGYSVSREKKESFPLTVTSAQKNPTAFYLCASSIGPARKYFGPGTRLTVT.

The chain uses TRBV29-1 and TRBJ1-4, with D unclear. In germline, CDR1 is SQVTM, CDR2 ANQGSEA. The CDR3 is 12 residues long. V lost 5 bases and J 0 bases, leaving 4 bases between the germline ends. The CDR3 is CSVSTTNEKLFF. In DNA, the CDR3 is TGCAGCGTTTCCACAACTAATGAAAAACTGTTTTTT.

The genes are TRBV10-3 and TRBJ1-5; 10 nucleotides line up with TRBD1. CDR1 is ENHRY, CDR2 SYGVKD, per germline. V was pared by 9 bases and J by 6 bases, with 14 bases of the junction left unmatched. The CDR3 is made up of 16 amino acids. CDR3 loop: CAISGTGVEVGQPQHF. The CDR3 coding sequence is TGTGCCATATCCGGGACAGGGGTGGAAGTCGGTCAGCCCCAGCATTTT.

J is TRBJ2-1 and V is TRBV7-9; D gene ambiguous. Trimming took 5 bases from V and 10 from J, leaving 9 bases between them. Germline CDR1 and CDR2: SEHNR and FQNEAQ (reference sequence). There are 11 residues in the CDR3. The CDR3 sequence is CASSSRREQFF. In nucleotides, the CDR3 is TGTGCCAGCAGCAGTCGGCGCGAGCAGTTCTTC.

The V gene is TRBV6-6, the J gene TRBJ1-5, with 10 bases matching TRBD1. V lost 2 bases to trimming and J lost 6 bases; unmatched junction nucleotides: 7. Germline loops: CDR1 MNHNY, CDR2 SVGAGI (reference sequence). The CDR3 is 16 residues long. The CDR3 region is CASSYPGTGVSQPQHF. For the CDR3, the DNA is TGTGCCAGCAGTTACCCCGGGACAGGGGTAAGTCAGCCCCAGCATTTT.

The V call is TRBV20-1, the J call TRBJ2-3, with D unresolved. V was shortened by 2 bases and J by 0 bases, with 9 bases between the two germline ends. The CDR3 loop spans 14 amino acids. The germline CDR1 and CDR2 sequences are DFQATT and SNEGSKA (reference sequence). The CDR3 sequence: CSARITTSTDTQYF. CDR3 in DNA: TGCAGTGCTAGAATCACCACTAGCACAGATACGCAGTATTTT.

This clonotype was counted many times. The V and J genes are TRBV7-2 and TRBJ1-6, with D tentatively TRBD1 (5 bases). This CDR3 contains 15 residues. Trimming stripped 5 bases from V and 7 bases from J, with 15 bases between. The germline V gene encodes CDR1 SGHTA and CDR2 FQGNSA. The CDR3 reads CASSVREGVNSPLHF. In DNA, the CDR3 is TGTGCCAGCAGCGTCAGGGAAGGGGTCAATTCACCCCTCCACTTT. The variable domain in full, completed from reference TRBV7-2 and TRBJ1-6, reads GAGVSQSPSNKVTEKGKDVELRCDPISGHTALYWYRQSLGQGLEFLIYFQGNSAPDKSGLPSDRFSAERTGGSVSTLTIQRTQQEDSAVYLCASSVREGVNSPLHFGNGTRLTVT.

This clonotype was detected only a few times. The chain links TRBV7-2 to TRBJ1-2; 7 positions match TRBD1. CDR3 size: 15 residues. V was pared by 5 bases and J by 8 bases, with 14 bases of the junction left unmatched. The germline V gene has CDR1 SGHTA and CDR2 FQGNSA. CDR3 loop: CASSLGGRPVRGYTF. The DNA of the CDR3 is TGTGCCAGCAGCCTAGGGGGCAGGCCCGTAAGAGGCTACACCTTC.

The chain uses TRBV7-2 and TRBJ1-3; possibly TRBD1 for D (6 bases). CDR1 is SGHTA and CDR2 is FQGNSA in the germline V gene. V was shortened by 1 base and J by 1 base, with 17 bases between the two germline ends. This CDR3 region has 18 residues. Written as DNA, the CDR3 is TGTGCCAGCAGCTTAGTAGGCCCGGGGGCGGCTTCTGGAAACACCATATATTTT. Residues: CASSLVGPGAASGNTIYF.

The CDR3 loop reads CASSLRLGHEQFF. CDR3 bases: TGTGCCAGCAGCCTCCGCTTAGGCCATGAGCAGTTCTTC. This chain joins TRBV6-2 or TRBV6-3 and TRBJ2-1; no clear D. Trimming shortened V by 6 bases and J by 8 bases, and 14 bases separated the two germline ends. This CDR3 has 13 residues. CDR1 MNHEY and CDR2 SVGEGT come from the germline V gene.

V is TRBV20-1 and J is TRBJ2-2; D is uncertain. The CDR3 loop spans 12 amino acids. Germline V gene data show CDR1 as DFQATT and CDR2 as SNEGSKA (reference sequence). V lost 1 base and J 3 bases, leaving 3 bases between the germline ends. The CDR3 DNA sequence: TGCAGTGCTAGAGTGTACACCGGGGAGCTGTTTTTT. Translated, it gives CSARVYTGELFF.

The gene calls are TRBV3-1 and TRBJ2-2; the D gene is possibly TRBD2 (6 bases). This CDR3 comprises 15 residues. Germline V gene sequence: CDR1 LGHDT, CDR2 YNNKEL (reference sequence). The V and J ends lost 2 bases and 2 bases respectively, with 9 bases between them. The CDR3 sequence is CASSQRRDNTGELFF. CDR3 bases: TGTGCCAGCAGCCAAAGGAGGGATAACACCGGGGAGCTGTTTTTT.

This chain connects TRBV6-6 to TRBJ1-5; the D gene is possibly TRBD1 (6 bases). There are 15 residues in the CDR3. Germline V gene lookup returns CDR1 MNHNY and CDR2 SVGAGI (reference sequence). Trimming took 2 bases from V and 5 from J, leaving 13 bases between them. CDR3 sequence: CASSYRWGPDQPQHF. The CDR3 DNA is TGTGCCAGCAGTTACCGTTGGGGGCCCGATCAGCCCCAGCATTTT.

This chain joins TRBV20-1 and TRBJ2-2; 10 nucleotides agree with TRBD2. With V trimmed by 5 bases and J by 5 bases, 11 bases remained unmatched. Germline CDR1 and CDR2: DFQATT and SNEGSKA (reference sequence). This CDR3 has 16 amino acids. CDR3 in amino acids: CSARVSGRTHTGELFF. CDR3 coding DNA: TGCAGTGCTCGAGTTAGCGGGAGGACCCATACCGGGGAGCTGTTTTTT.

This rearrangement joins TRBV5-4 to TRBJ2-2, with D tentatively TRBD1 (6 bases). The V end lost 5 bases, the J end lost 6 bases, and 14 bases lay between the germline ends. The germline V gene has CDR1 SGHNT and CDR2 YYREEE (reference sequence). The CDR3 covers 14 residues. Written as DNA, the CDR3 is TGTGCCAGCAGGGAGAGGGGGTCGCCCGGGGAGCTGTTTTTT. This gives the protein CASRERGSPGELFF.